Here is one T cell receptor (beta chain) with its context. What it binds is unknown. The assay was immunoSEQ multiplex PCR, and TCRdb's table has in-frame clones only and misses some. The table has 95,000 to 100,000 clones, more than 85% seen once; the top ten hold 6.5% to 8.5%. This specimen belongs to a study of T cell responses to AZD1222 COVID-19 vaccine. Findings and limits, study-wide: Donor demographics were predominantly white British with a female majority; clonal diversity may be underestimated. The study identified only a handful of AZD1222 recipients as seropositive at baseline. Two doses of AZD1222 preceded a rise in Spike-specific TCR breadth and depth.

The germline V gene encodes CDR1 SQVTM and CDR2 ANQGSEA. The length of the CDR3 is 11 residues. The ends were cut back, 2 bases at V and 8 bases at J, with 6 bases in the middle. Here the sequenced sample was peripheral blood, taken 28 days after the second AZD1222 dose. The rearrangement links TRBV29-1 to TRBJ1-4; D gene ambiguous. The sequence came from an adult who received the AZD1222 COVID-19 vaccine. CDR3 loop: CSVELDEKLFF. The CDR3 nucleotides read TGCAGCGTTGAATTGGACGAAAAACTGTTTTTT.